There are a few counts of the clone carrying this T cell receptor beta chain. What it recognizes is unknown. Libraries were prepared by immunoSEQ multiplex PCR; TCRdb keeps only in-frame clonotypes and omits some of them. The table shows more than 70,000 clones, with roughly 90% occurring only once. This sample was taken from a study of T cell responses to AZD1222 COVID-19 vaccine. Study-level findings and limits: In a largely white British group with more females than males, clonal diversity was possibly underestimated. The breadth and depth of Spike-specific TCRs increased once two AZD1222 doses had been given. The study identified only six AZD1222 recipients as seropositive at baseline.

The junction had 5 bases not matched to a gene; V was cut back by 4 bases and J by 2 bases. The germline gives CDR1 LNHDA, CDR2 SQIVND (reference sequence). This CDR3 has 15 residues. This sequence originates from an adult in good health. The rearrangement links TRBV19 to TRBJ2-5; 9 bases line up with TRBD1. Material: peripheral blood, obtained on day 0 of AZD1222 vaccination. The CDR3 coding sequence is TGTGCCAGTAGTACCCGGGACAGGGTGCAAGAGACCCAGTACTTC. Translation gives CASSTRDRVQETQYF.